Below are 32 T cell receptor beta chains sequenced from a single sample in a study of shared clonotypes between healthy human individuals. The protocol was immunoSEQ multiplex PCR, while the TCRdb copy is restricted to in-frame clones and leaves out a portion. The sample has about 360,000 clones, about 70% seen once. The material sequenced was memory CD4+ T cells sorted from blood. Subset meaning: CD45RA-negative fraction. The receptors stem from a man younger than 40 in good health.

Comments on this clone: Given a much more abundant clone one base away, this may be a read error. The gene calls are TRBV7-2 and TRBJ2-3; D is uncertain. The CDR3 has 15 residues. Germline CDR1 SGHTA, CDR2 FQGNSA. The CDR3 sequence: CANSFLRLTTDTQYF. DNA of the CDR3: TGTGCCAACAGCTTTCTGCGCCTAACCACAGATACGCAGTATTTT.

CDR3: CASSPGQERDQPQHF. In DNA, the CDR3 is TGTGCCAGCAGCCCGGGACAGGAGAGGGATCAGCCCCAGCATTTT. The rearrangement links TRBV7-7 to TRBJ1-5; 8 bases line up with TRBD1. This CDR3 is built from 15 residues. With 5 bases clipped from V and 5 bases from J, the junction kept 8 bases outside the gene matches. Germline V CDR1 and CDR2: SSHAT, FNYEAQ (reference sequence).

V is TRBV5-4 and J is TRBJ1-2, with 9 bases fitting TRBD1. V was pared by 3 bases and J by 4 bases, with 7 bases of the junction left unmatched. This CDR3 has 15 amino acids. Germline-derived CDR1 and CDR2 are SGHNT and YYREEE (reference sequence). CDR3: CASSSQGATFYGYTF. Here the CDR3 DNA reads TGTGCCAGCAGCTCACAGGGGGCGACGTTCTATGGCTACACCTTC. Using reference TRBV5-4 and TRBJ1-2 for the parts outside the CDR3, the full variable domain is ETGVTQSPTHLIKTRGQQVTLRCSSQSGHNTVSWYQQALGQGPQFIFQYYREEENGRGNFPPRFSGLQFPNYSSELNVNALELDDSALYLCASSSQGATFYGYTFGSGTRLTVV.

This clone was counted only a few times. The chain links TRBV19 to TRBJ1-5, with 12 bases fitting TRBD1. CDR3 length: 18 residues. V was pared by 4 bases and J by 0 bases, with 7 bases of the junction left unmatched. Germline V gene lookup returns CDR1 LNHDA and CDR2 SQIVND (reference sequence). CDR3 amino acids: CASSKGTGGRNSNQPQHF. The CDR3 region has the DNA TGTGCCAGTAGTAAAGGGACAGGGGGCCGGAATAGCAATCAGCCCCAGCATTTT.

This clone has only a few counts. The chain combines TRBV5-4 with TRBJ2-7, with TRBD2 matching over 12 bases. Germline V lookup: CDR1 SGHNT, CDR2 YYREEE (reference sequence). The V and J ends lost 4 bases and 0 bases, in that order; junction bases with no gene match: 8. This CDR3 is 17 amino acids long. This CDR3 is CASSQGLAGRFSYEQYF. The CDR3 DNA reads as TGTGCCAGCAGCCAGGGACTAGCGGGCCGCTTCTCCTACGAGCAGTACTTC. The full variable domain, its missing parts supplied by reference TRBV5-4 and TRBJ2-7, is ETGVTQSPTHLIKTRGQQVTLRCSSQSGHNTVSWYQQALGQGPQFIFQYYREEENGRGNFPPRFSGLQFPNYSSELNVNALELDDSALYLCASSQGLAGRFSYEQYFGPGTRLTVT.

The J gene is TRBJ1-5, the V gene TRBV28; D is undetermined. CDR1 MDHEN and CDR2 SYDVKM come from the germline V gene. V dropped 2 bases and J dropped 2 bases, with 13 bases sitting between them. CDR3 length: 16 residues. CDR3 loop: CASSLVGPFGNQPQHF. The CDR3 nucleotides are TGTGCCAGCAGTTTAGTAGGACCCTTTGGCAATCAGCCCCAGCATTTT.

The gene calls are TRBV6-5 and TRBJ2-7, with D unclear. The CDR3 spans 15 residues. Germline V lookup: CDR1 MNHEY, CDR2 SVGAGI. With 4 bases removed from V and 3 bases from J, the gap between germline ends came to 16 bases. This CDR3 reads CASSSTPPGVYEQYF. CDR3 nucleotide sequence: TGTGCCAGCAGTTCTACACCCCCTGGCGTCTACGAGCAGTACTTC.

The CDR3, as DNA: TGTGCCAGCAGTTACCTGTCTGGGGGAAACACCATATATTTT. It yields the protein CASSYLSGGNTIYF. V usage is TRBV6-5 and J usage is TRBJ1-3; D is unresolved. Looked up from germline, CDR1 is MNHEY and CDR2 is SVGAGI. This CDR3 has 14 residues. Trimming took off 2 bases at V and 4 bases at J, with 9 bases between the two ends.

The rearrangement uses TRBV5-1 and TRBJ2-3; 15 bases are shared with TRBD2. CDR1 is SGHRS and CDR2 is YFSETQ in the germline V gene. The CDR3 runs 16 residues. Trimming at V came to 4 bases and at J to 6 bases, leaving 6 bases not matched to a gene. CDR3 protein: CASSPGLAGGPDTQYF. CDR3 in DNA: TGCGCCAGCAGCCCAGGACTAGCGGGAGGGCCCGATACGCAGTATTTT.

This clone was recorded a few times. The chain uses TRBV28 and TRBJ1-2; 7 bases line up with TRBD1. V shed 6 bases, J shed 0 bases, and the junction held 13 bases outside the gene matches. This CDR3 comprises 17 residues. Germline V gene data show CDR1 as MDHEN and CDR2 as SYDVKM. The DNA for the CDR3 is TGTGCCAGCAGCCGTCGCAGGGGGAAGAAGGCTAACTATGGCTACACCTTC. This codes for CASSRRRGKKANYGYTF.

J is TRBJ2-5 and V is TRBV11-2; weak D call: TRBD2 (6 bases). This CDR3 is 15 amino acids long. Germline-derived CDR1 and CDR2 are SGHAT and FQNNGV. Trimming cost V 4 bases and J 3 bases, with 15 bases left between them. Here the CDR3 reads CASSSLADYKETQYF. The CDR3 DNA reads TGTGCCAGCAGCTCGCTGGCGGACTACAAAGAGACCCAGTACTTC.

The V call is TRBV5-1, the J call TRBJ2-2; D unclear. This CDR3 has 14 amino acids. Trimming took off 2 bases at V and 0 bases at J, with 5 bases between the two ends. CDR1 and CDR2 (germline): SGHRS, YFSETQ. CDR3 coding DNA: TGCGCCAGCAGCTTTTTGGCGAACACCGGGGAGCTGTTTTTT. Residues: CASSFLANTGELFF.

V gene TRBV14 combines with J gene TRBJ1-5; D remains unclear. The CDR3 has 13 residues. Per germline, CDR1 SGHDN and CDR2 FVKESK. The ends were cut back, 3 bases at V and 5 bases at J, with 8 bases in the middle. CDR3 loop: CASSQGRDQPQHF. CDR3 nucleotide sequence: TGTGCCAGCAGCCAGGGTAGGGATCAGCCCCAGCATTTT.

Ten or more counts support this clone. The chain recombines TRBV20-1 with TRBJ1-2; D unresolved. V was pared by 0 bases and J by 5 bases, with 4 bases between. Germline V gene sequence: CDR1 DFQATT, CDR2 SNEGSKA (reference sequence). The CDR3 length is 11 residues. The chain's CDR3 is CSAREQYGYTF. The CDR3 DNA reads TGCAGTGCTAGAGAACAGTATGGCTACACCTTC.

This rearrangement joins TRBV4-3 to TRBJ1-2; 9 nucleotides agree with TRBD1. The CDR3 extends over 16 amino acids. CDR1 is LGHNA, CDR2 YSLEER, per germline. V gave up 1 base and J gave up 4 bases; unmatched junction bases: 7. The CDR3 sequence: CASSQVTGQGIYGYTF. In DNA form, the CDR3 reads TGCGCCAGCAGCCAAGTTACCGGACAGGGGATCTATGGCTACACCTTC.

This clone came up a few times. The rearrangement uses TRBV6-5 and TRBJ1-3, with a weak D call TRBD1 (6 bases). Germline values: CDR1 MNHEY, CDR2 SVGAGI. Trimming took off 0 bases at V and 0 bases at J, with 9 bases between the two ends. The CDR3 length is 16 residues. The CDR3 region is CASSYSGHISGNTIYF. The CDR3 region has the DNA TGTGCCAGCAGTTACTCGGGACACATCTCTGGAAACACCATATATTTT.

The rearrangement joins TRBV2 to TRBJ2-3, with a possible D match to TRBD2 (5 bases). Germline V gene sequence: CDR1 SNHLY, CDR2 FYNNEI. The CDR3 loop spans 14 amino acids. V lost 6 bases, J lost 2 bases, and 12 bases lay in between. CDR3 sequence: CASRREYNTDTQYF. The CDR3, as DNA: TGTGCCAGCAGACGGGAATACAACACAGATACGCAGTATTTT.

The V gene is TRBV5-6, the J gene TRBJ1-5; tentatively, D is TRBD1 (5 bases). This CDR3 has 13 amino acids. Per the germline V gene, CDR1 is SGHDT and CDR2 is YYEEEE. The ends were cut back, 7 bases at V and 7 bases at J, with 15 bases in the middle. The CDR3 protein is CASALGHMQPQHF. The CDR3 bases are TGTGCCAGCGCCTTAGGACATATGCAGCCCCAGCATTTT.

This chain uses TRBV5-1 with TRBJ2-7, with D hard to call. CDR3 length: 14 amino acids. V lost 0 bases to trimming and J lost 3 bases, with 10 bases between them. CDR1 and CDR2 from the germline V gene are SGHRS and YFSETQ. The CDR3 spells CASSLGQANYEQYF. The DNA for the CDR3 is TGCGCCAGCAGCTTGGGGCAGGCCAACTACGAGCAGTACTTC.

V is TRBV7-9 and J is TRBJ2-3; the match to TRBD2 covers 9 bases. Per the germline V gene, CDR1 is SEHNR and CDR2 is FQNEAQ (reference sequence). The CDR3 length is 16 residues. V lost 7 bases and J lost 0; bases outside the gene matches: 8. The DNA for the CDR3 is TGTGCCAGCACCGAACCCACTAGCGGGAGCACAGATACGCAGTATTTT. It encodes CASTEPTSGSTDTQYF.

This rearrangement joins TRBV28 to TRBJ2-3, with a tentative D call TRBD1 (6 bases). Germline CDR1 MDHEN, CDR2 SYDVKM. This CDR3 has 14 amino acids. V lost 5 bases and J lost 0, with 9 bases in between. The CDR3 is CASSGQTSTDTQYF. The CDR3 coding sequence is TGTGCCAGCAGTGGACAGACAAGCACAGATACGCAGTATTTT. Looking up the rest from reference TRBV28 and TRBJ2-3 gives the full variable domain: DVKVTQSSRYLVKRTGEKVFLECVQDMDHENMFWYRQDPGLGLRLIYFSYDVKMKEKGDIPEGYSVSREKKERFSLILESASTNQTSMYLCASSGQTSTDTQYFGPGTRLTVL.

The genes are TRBV7-2 and TRBJ2-1; no clear D gene. Per the germline V gene, CDR1 is SGHTA and CDR2 is FQGNSA. Trimming stripped 5 bases from V and 2 bases from J, with 10 bases between. The CDR3 totals 14 residues. The CDR3 spells CASSLDGTYNEQFF. DNA for the CDR3: TGTGCCAGCAGCCTTGACGGTACCTACAATGAGCAGTTCTTC.

This chain links TRBV5-4 with TRBJ2-7; D is unresolved. The length of the CDR3 is 12 residues. CDR1 and CDR2 (germline): SGHNT, YYREEE (reference sequence). Deletions cut 4 bases from V and 3 bases from J, with 8 bases between. CDR3: CASSRGNYEQYF. CDR3 nucleotide sequence: TGTGCCAGCAGCCGTGGTAACTACGAGCAGTACTTC.

The DNA for the CDR3 is TGTGCCAGCAAGTCATTATACAGGGAGACTGAAGCTTTCTTT. Translation: CASKSLYRETEAFF. The V gene is TRBV7-6, the J gene TRBJ1-1; a possible D gene is TRBD1 (6 bases). V shed 7 bases and J shed 5 bases, with 17 bases lying between them. This CDR3 is 14 amino acids long. Germline CDR1 SGHVS, CDR2 FNYEAQ.

This sequence joins TRBV29-1 and TRBJ2-5, with D tentatively TRBD1 or TRBD2 (5 bases each). There are 12 residues in the CDR3. Deletions cut 7 bases from V and 6 bases from J, with 15 bases between. Germline V gene sequence: CDR1 SQVTM, CDR2 ANQGSEA. For the CDR3, the DNA is TGCAGCGCCCTACGGGACGGGAAGACCCAGTACTTC. This translates into CSALRDGKTQYF.

The rearrangement uses TRBV10-3 and TRBJ2-3, with 7 bases aligning to TRBD2. Germline trimming cut 3 bases from V and 4 bases from J; bases unmatched to any gene: 7. Looked up from germline, CDR1 is ENHRY and CDR2 is SYGVKD. The CDR3 contains 15 residues. The CDR3 bases are TGTGCCATCAGTGATCCGGGGACTACCTCAGATACGCAGTATTTT. This sequence encodes CAISDPGTTSDTQYF.

The chain couples TRBV6-1 to TRBJ1-1; D is undetermined. CDR1 is MNHNS and CDR2 is SASEGT in the germline V gene. The CDR3 runs 14 residues. V was clipped by 9 bases and J by 0 bases, with 14 bases between them. Written as DNA, the CDR3 is TGTGCCAGTCGAAAGAGGGCGATGAACACTGAAGCTTTCTTT. It translates to CASRKRAMNTEAFF.

This clone occurred a few times. The gene calls are TRBV27 and TRBJ1-2; D might be TRBD1 (6 bases). Germline V gives CDR1 MNHEY, CDR2 SMNVEV (reference sequence). The length of the CDR3 is 13 residues. Between the trimmed V and J ends, which lost 5 bases and 4 bases, there was a span of 11 bases. DNA for the CDR3: TGTGCCAGCAGTCGCGGACAGATCTATGGCTACACCTTC. It is translated as CASSRGQIYGYTF.

This clone was found a few times. The chain carries TRBV6-1 and TRBJ2-6; no definite D call. The CDR3 has 14 residues. The V gene lost 4 bases and the J gene lost 4 bases, with 8 bases spanning the gap. CDR1 is MNHNS and CDR2 is SASEGT in the germline V gene. CDR3 coding DNA: TGTGCCAGCAGTGGTCTTGGAGGGGCCAACGTCCTGACTTTC. This codes for CASSGLGGANVLTF.

J is TRBJ2-7 and V is TRBV6-1; D uncertain. The CDR3 consists of 15 residues. The germline gives CDR1 MNHNS, CDR2 SASEGT. Trimming cost V 2 bases and J 5 bases, with 16 bases left between them. CDR3 amino acids: CASSERRPGSHEQYF. In DNA form, the CDR3 reads TGTGCCAGCAGTGAACGCAGACCGGGTAGCCACGAGCAGTACTTC.

The V gene is TRBV27, the J gene TRBJ2-2, with 12 bases aligning to TRBD1. Losses at the gene ends were 5 bases for V and 4 bases for J; bases not matched to a gene: 5. CDR1 and CDR2 from the germline V gene are MNHEY and SMNVEV (reference sequence). The CDR3 covers 16 residues. This CDR3 is CASSGTGGWGTGELFF. Here the CDR3 DNA reads TGTGCCAGCAGTGGGACAGGGGGCTGGGGCACCGGGGAGCTGTTTTTT.

This clone has more than one count but fewer than ten. The J gene is TRBJ2-1, the V gene TRBV5-8; D uncertain. This CDR3 has 14 residues. Trimming left V 3 bases short and J 0 bases short, with 7 bases between. The germline gives CDR1 SGHTS, CDR2 YDEGEE. As DNA, the CDR3 is TGTGCCAGCAGCTCCCTTAGCTCCTACAATGAGCAGTTCTTC. Protein sequence: CASSSLSSYNEQFF. Full variable domain (outside the CDR3, taken from reference TRBV5-8 and TRBJ2-1): EAGVTQSPTHLIKTRGQQATLRCSPISGHTSVYWYQQALGLGLQFLLWYDEGEERNRGNFPPRFSGRQFPNYSSELNVNALELEDSALYLCASSSLSSYNEQFFGPGTRLTVL.